Listed here are 18 T cell receptor beta chains from one sample, sequenced in a study of cytomegalovirus exposure and HLA in healthy donors (dated by TCRdb to about 2017). The protocol used for the library was the immunoSEQ multiplex PCR assay. A mixture of 60 forward primers for TCR Vbeta segments and 13 reverse primers for TCR Jbeta segments was used in the multiplex PCR. TCRdb took over this immuneACCESS table, retaining in-frame rearrangements with V and J assigned. Such tables are incomplete; in checked studies, under half of the missing clones stem from an unresolved V gene, and the remainder is unexplained. Here the sample has 200,000 or so clones; 75% to 90% occur a single time. Clones ranked in the top ten supply approximately 0.71% of the sample. The specimen sequenced was PBMCs. These receptors were obtained from a boy younger than 10 in good health and CMV-seronegative.

The rearrangement joins TRBV7-2 to TRBJ2-1; 10 positions agree with TRBD2. Trimming removed 7 bases from V and 7 bases from J; junction bases left unmatched: 10. The germline gives CDR1 SGHTA, CDR2 FQGNSA. This CDR3 region has 15 residues. CDR3 sequence reads: CASTKELAGGNEQFF. CDR3 nucleotides: TGTGCCAGCACCAAAGAGTTAGCGGGAGGAAATGAGCAGTTCTTC.

The chain employs TRBV10-3 and TRBJ2-7, with 7 bases that match TRBD1. This CDR3 contains 13 residues. Trimming cost V 9 bases and J 1 base; bases outside gene matches: 6. Germline assignment: CDR1 ENHRY and CDR2 SYGVKD. CDR3 amino acids: CAIWDSLSYEQYF. The CDR3 DNA reads as TGTGCCATTTGGGACAGCCTTTCCTACGAGCAGTACTTC.

This chain joins TRBV25-1 and TRBJ2-5; possibly TRBD2 for D (6 bases). In germline, CDR1 is MGHDK, CDR2 SYGVNS. There are 13 residues in the CDR3. Trimming left V 2 bases short and J 4 bases short, with 8 bases between. CDR3 bases: TGTGCCAGCAGTGAACCGGGGGTAGAGACCCAGTACTTC. Amino acid sequence: CASSEPGVETQYF.

The chain is built from TRBV7-9 and TRBJ1-5; TRBD1 agrees at 7 bases. CDR1 SEHNR and CDR2 FQNEAQ come from the germline V gene (reference sequence). V lost 1 base, J lost 0 bases, and 3 bases stayed unmatched. The CDR3 sequence is 16 residues long. CDR3 sequence (DNA): TGTGCCAGCAGCTTAGGGGGGACAGTTAGCAATCAGCCCCAGCATTTT. Its protein is CASSLGGTVSNQPQHF.

The gene calls are TRBV6-6 and TRBJ1-2; 7 nucleotides agree with TRBD1. The CDR3 spans 15 residues. Per the germline V gene, CDR1 is MNHNY and CDR2 is SVGAGI (reference sequence). V shed 7 bases and J 2 bases; nucleotides not matched to a gene: 10. CDR3 DNA: TGTGCCAGCACCGACAAACAGGGGACGAACTATGGCTACACCTTC. Amino acids: CASTDKQGTNYGYTF.

This clone was seen a single time. This rearrangement joins TRBV11-2 to TRBJ1-2; 8 bases are a match to TRBD1. J was trimmed by 2 bases and V by 3 bases; bases with no gene match: 2. The CDR3 spans 14 residues. CDR1 is SGHAT, CDR2 FQNNGV, per germline. CDR3 sequence reads: CASSFQGANYGYTF. The CDR3 bases are TGTGCCAGCAGCTTCCAGGGGGCAAACTATGGCTACACCTTC.

This clone appeared a single time. The chain links TRBV21-1 to TRBJ2-3; the table names TRBD2, a call not compared with the DNA. TRBV21-1 is shown as a pseudogene. This CDR3 comprises 17 residues. The chain's CDR3 is CASSKSEAGESTDTQYF. As DNA, the CDR3 is TGTGCCAGCAGCAAAAGCGAAGCGGGAGAAAGCACAGATACGCAGTATTTT.

A note on this clone: This CDR3 fails to terminate in the conserved phenylalanine or tryptophan, so it likely reflects a read error. The rearrangement links TRBV4-1 to TRBJ1-1; D remains unclear. Germline V gives CDR1 MGHRA, CDR2 YSYEKL. The CDR3 has 15 residues. The germline V and J ends were trimmed by 0 bases and 2 bases, with 10 bases remaining between them. Written as DNA, the CDR3 is TGCGCCAGCAGCCAAGAAGAACAGACAAACACTGAAGCTTTCGTT. It codes for CASSQEEQTNTEAFV.

Points on this clone: Sequence at one end of the junction differs from germline and may be a read error. The chain recombines TRBV4-1 with TRBJ2-6, with 7 bases matching TRBD1. The CDR3 is 15 amino acids. Germline CDR1 and CDR2: MGHRA and YSYEKL. CDR3: CASGHGQDGANVLTF. DNA of the CDR3: TGCGCCAGCGGCCATGGACAGGATGGGGCCAACGTCCTGACTTTC.

About this clone: This sequence may be a read error, since a much larger clone differs from it by one base. This CDR3 is also generated by other DNA sequences in the sample. V is TRBV5-4 and J is TRBJ1-1, with TRBD1 identical over 8 bases. The CDR3 loop spans 13 amino acids. Germline CDR1 is SGHNT and CDR2 is YYREEE (reference sequence). The V and J ends lost 2 bases and 4 bases, in that order; junction bases with no gene match: 1. The CDR3 nucleotides read TGTGCCAGCAGCTTTGACAGGGGCACTGAAGCTTTCTTT. It is translated as CASSFDRGTEAFF.

CDR3: CASSTLGGASRSNDNEQFF. The CDR3 nucleotides are TGTGCCAGTAGCACCCTAGGCGGGGCCTCGCGATCCAATGACAATGAGCAGTTCTTC. The rearrangement uses TRBV19 and TRBJ2-1, with D perhaps matching TRBD2 (6 bases). Looked up from germline, CDR1 is LNHDA and CDR2 is SQIVND (reference sequence). V was pared by 6 bases and J by 5 bases, with 29 bases between. This CDR3 has 19 residues.

The gene calls are TRBV7-8 and TRBJ2-7; D is unclear. The CDR3 has 11 residues. V was clipped by 6 bases and J by 3 bases, with 6 bases between them. CDR1 is SGHVS and CDR2 is FQNEAQ in the germline V gene. In DNA form, the CDR3 reads TGTGCCAGCAGTGTTAGCTACGAGCAGTACTTC. Translating it yields CASSVSYEQYF.

The chain employs TRBV6-1 and TRBJ2-5; 9 bases align to TRBD1. Losses at the gene ends were 2 bases for V and 2 bases for J; bases not matched to a gene: 9. Germline lookup yields CDR1 MNHNS and CDR2 SASEGT. The CDR3 totals 17 residues. CDR3 sequence: CASSETLWTGVQETQYF. DNA of the CDR3: TGTGCCAGCAGTGAAACCTTATGGACAGGGGTTCAAGAGACCCAGTACTTC.

This clone was seen a few times. The genes are TRBV5-1 and TRBJ1-5; 8 bases fit TRBD1. This CDR3 has 15 residues. Looked up from germline, CDR1 is SGHRS and CDR2 is YFSETQ. V trimming: 4 bases; J trimming: 0 bases; junction bases outside the gene matches: 3. The CDR3 DNA follows: TGCGCCAGCAGCGACGGGACAGGTAGCAATCAGCCCCAGCATTTT. It encodes CASSDGTGSNQPQHF.

V gene TRBV5-1 combines with J gene TRBJ2-1; 10 bases align to TRBD2. CDR1 SGHRS and CDR2 YFSETQ come from the germline V gene. The V and J ends lost 3 bases and 8 bases, in that order; junction bases with no gene match: 11. The CDR3 is made up of 16 amino acids. CDR3 nucleotides: TGCGCCAGCAGCTGGGGCCCAGCGGGAGGGCGCGATGAGCAGTTCTTC. Protein sequence: CASSWGPAGGRDEQFF.

This clone was seen a handful of times. This chain links TRBV6-5 with TRBJ2-7; TRBD2 aligns across 8 bases. This CDR3 is built from 16 residues. The ends lost 1 base at V and 3 bases at J; junction bases unmatched: 8. The V gene's germline CDR1 is MNHEY and CDR2 SVGAGI. The CDR3 protein is CASSYYPGTRIYEQYF. The CDR3 DNA sequence: TGTGCCAGCAGTTACTATCCCGGGACTAGAATCTACGAGCAGTACTTC.

This chain connects TRBV30 to TRBJ1-3; tentative D call: TRBD1 (5 bases). The V end was cut by 0 bases, the J end by 3 bases, with 15 bases between. Germline V gene lookup returns CDR1 GTSNPN and CDR2 SVGIG (reference sequence). The CDR3 runs to 16 residues. CDR3 protein: CAWSVPTEGLGNTIYF. Here the CDR3 DNA reads TGTGCCTGGAGTGTACCCACAGAGGGACTTGGAAACACCATATATTTT. The full variable domain, with the rest looked up from reference TRBV30 and TRBJ1-3, is SQTIHQWPATLVQPVGSPLSLECTVEGTSNPNLYWYRQAAGRGLQLLFYSVGIGQISSEVPQNLSASRPQDRQFILSSKKLLLSDSGFYLCAWSVPTEGLGNTIYFGEGSWLTVV.

J is TRBJ2-1 and V is TRBV10-1, with D possibly TRBD2 on 6 matching bases. Trimming removed 0 bases from V and 8 bases from J, with 14 bases in between. This CDR3 is built from 15 residues. Germline V gene sequence: CDR1 WNHNN, CDR2 SYGVQD (reference sequence). DNA for the CDR3: TGCGCCAGCAGTGAGTCGGTGGGGACTCGGGATGAGCAGTTCTTC. Translated, it gives CASSESVGTRDEQFF.